The T cell receptor (beta chain) described here comes from a study of CD8+ T cells in alopecia areata. The CDR3 has 13 amino acids. Trimming pared 2 bases from V and 5 bases from J, leaving 10 bases between. Germline lookup yields CDR1 SQVTM and CDR2 ANQGSEA. RNA, once extracted, was reverse transcribed into cDNA for use as the sequencing template. Measured with immunoSEQ multiplex PCR; TCRdb has only the in-frame clones, and not every one. The sample contains 150,000 to 200,000 clones, roughly three fifths of which appear only once. Treatment meaning: oral pan-JAK inhibitor, 5-10 mg twice daily. Patients with alopecia areata provided lesional scalp punch biopsies as well as peripheral blood. Study-wide results and caveats: Scalp clonality and expanded CD8+ clones among the top 100 fell significantly with tofacitinib.

Details on this clone: The antigen remains undetermined.

Material: CD4+ T cells sorted from blood, obtained around week 49, from a patient treated with tofacitinib. This TCR was sampled from a human donor with alopecia areata. This rearrangement joins TRBV29-1 to TRBJ2-1; unclear D gene. The CDR3 spells CSVELRLNNEQFF. The CDR3 nucleotides are TGCAGCGTTGAACTACGTCTGAACAATGAGCAGTTCTTC.